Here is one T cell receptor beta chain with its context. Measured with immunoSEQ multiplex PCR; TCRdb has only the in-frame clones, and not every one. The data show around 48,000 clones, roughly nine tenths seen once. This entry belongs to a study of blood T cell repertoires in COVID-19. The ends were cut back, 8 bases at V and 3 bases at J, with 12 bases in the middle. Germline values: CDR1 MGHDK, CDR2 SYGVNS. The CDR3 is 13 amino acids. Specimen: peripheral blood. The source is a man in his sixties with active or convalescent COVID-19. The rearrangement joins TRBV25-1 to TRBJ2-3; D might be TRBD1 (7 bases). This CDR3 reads CASGQEGTDTQYF. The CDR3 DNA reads TGTGCCAGCGGACAGGAGGGAACAGATACGCAGTATTTT.